The rows below give T cell receptor beta chains drawn from one sample of a study of vaccination and CD4 T cells after COVID-19. Via MiXCR, TCRdb re-called the PCR reads, giving one row per CDR3 protein. The sample contains over 15,000 distinct CDR3 sequences, 39% of which appear only once. No antigens are known for them. This sample comprised CD4+ T cells from blood, cultured in vitro, obtained before SARS-CoV-2 vaccination. The origin of the receptors is a human donor who had recovered from COVID-19. The CDR3 runs from the conserved cysteine through the conserved F or W. Fields, in order: V gene, J gene, CDR3 protein.

>TRBV5-8|TRBJ2-7
CASSTLAGATYEQYF
>TRBV27|TRBJ1-4
CASSPSPGGREKLFF
>TRBV10-3|TRBJ1-1
CAISEKQMNTEAFF
>TRBV20-1|TRBJ1-1
CSARLDNMNTEAFF
>TRBV6-1|TRBJ2-2
CASAGENTGELFF
>TRBV20-1|TRBJ1-5
CSALNPVHSNQPQHF
>TRBV6-1|TRBJ1-3
CASSVTALGGNTIYF
>TRBV20-1|TRBJ1-5
CSARDKGNQPQHF
>TRBV2|TRBJ2-5
CAIRTPAETQYF
>TRBV19|TRBJ1-6
CASSSTDNSPLHF
>TRBV11-3|TRBJ1-5
CASSLAPNQPQHF
>TRBV6-1|TRBJ1-2
CASSRDRGLYYGYTF
>TRBV20-1|TRBJ2-2
CSARQGAGTGVLFF
>TRBV5-1|TRBJ2-7
CASSFVYSYEQYF
>TRBV6-1|TRBJ1-2
CASRTGNHGYTF
>TRBV28|TRBJ1-2
CASSWRPGHGYTF
>TRBV7-2|TRBJ2-3
CASSPWGGGDDTQYF
>TRBV7-2|TRBJ2-7
CASSLAGVAHEQYF
>TRBV20-1|TRBJ2-1
CSAYGTAYDNEQFF
>TRBV20-1|TRBJ2-3
CSASRGLSTDTQYF
>TRBV28|TRBJ1-6
CASSSSRQGMGSPLHF
>TRBV15|TRBJ2-2
CATSRELAWTGELFF
>TRBV19|TRBJ1-6
CASSMGSGVRSPLHF
>TRBV7-2|TRBJ2-7
CASSRGGLADSSYEQYF
>TRBV7-9|TRBJ2-7
CASSHDRAQYEQYF
>TRBV12-3/TRBV12-4|TRBJ2-7
CASSGTGGSGSYEQYF
>TRBV10-3|TRBJ1-3
CAITPGLVGNTIYF
>TRBV19|TRBJ2-1
CASSIEIAGGNNEQFF
>TRBV30|TRBJ1-1
CAWSGFRHTEAFF
>TRBV11-1|TRBJ1-6
CASSLGQGFNSPLHF
>TRBV6-5|TRBJ1-3
CASSYGGSGNTIYF
>TRBV20-1|TRBJ2-3
CSASKTSGGSGDTQYF
>TRBV6-7|TRBJ2-1
CASSYSKQGADEQFF
>TRBV20-1|TRBJ2-2
CSAPGPYTGELFF
>TRBV7-9|TRBJ2-6
CASSPASSGANVLTF
>TRBV11-1|TRBJ1-6
CASSRSPRAANSPLHF
>TRBV7-2|TRBJ1-1
CASSLAGGMNTEAFF
>TRBV7-9|TRBJ2-7
CASSRSQGRYEQYF
>TRBV11-3|TRBJ2-5
CASSSLRGRETQYF
>TRBV19|TRBJ1-2
CASSDRDRGSYGYTF
>TRBV7-2|TRBJ2-2
CASSRAPGGTGELFF
>TRBV2|TRBJ1-1
CASTLDRGLQNTEAFF
>TRBV5-1|TRBJ1-2
CASSLAEAGRYTF
>TRBV11-2|TRBJ2-5
CASSKGQYQETQYF
>TRBV6-1|TRBJ1-5
CASRGTANQPQHF
>TRBV2|TRBJ1-2
CASSKGQLHYGYTF
>TRBV25-1|TRBJ2-7
CASSARLVRAEQYF
>TRBV5-1|TRBJ1-6
CASRQTLQNSPLHF
>TRBV6-5|TRBJ1-4
CASSTSTGYDEKLFF
>TRBV7-9|TRBJ1-6
CASSRDSQNKSPLHF
>TRBV6-1|TRBJ2-2
CASSEVQGAKTGELFF
>TRBV27|TRBJ2-7
CASSGTGSYEQYF
>TRBV19|TRBJ2-1
CAISKRGQGITNEQFF
>TRBV7-6|TRBJ1-3
CASSLARLSGTENTIYF